The sequence of this T cell receptor beta chain was determined in a study of identical twins (TCRdb year 2016). Describing the broader study: To test whether fetal clonotypes persist, this study deep-sequenced TCR alpha and beta repertoires from monozygotic twins, from unrelated adults of various ages, and from cord blood. Replicate twin experiments were performed at different times using different library preparation protocols to rule out contamination.

Receptor amplification or capture employed 5' RACE. The sample was run on an Illumina HiSeq 2000. A universal primer binding site was introduced by template switching, and a unique molecular identifier was present in the final cDNA, enabling accurate counting of TCR cDNA molecules. First-strand cDNA for TCR alpha and beta chains was synthesized from specific primers in the conserved constant-segment region. To control for contamination, each cDNA library was double barcoded with a SMART-Mk sample barcode plus Illumina barcodes. TruSeq adapter sequences and Illumina sample barcodes were added in two successive PCR steps. The Illumina HiSeq platform was used with custom primers to sequence TCR alpha and beta cDNA libraries. On the study's bioinformatics: MiGEC processed the raw reads to extract unique molecular identifiers, while MiXCR was used to determine the CDR3 positions. For each individual, recombination models were inferred using an EM algorithm with the repgenHMM and IGoR tools. The analysis of shared clonotypes was done with the tcR package in R, with sharing normalized by the product of cloneset sizes. To study raw recombination without the effects of thymic and clonal selection, out-of-frame nonproductive sequences were analyzed. TCRdb itself trimmed the public reads at Q25 with fastp, ran MiXCR and retained productive beta chains. Under each unique CDR3 protein, matching rows form one entry showing the most common genes and DNA. In this record, the V and J calls reflect TCRdb's handling and not the investigators' own analysis. Within this sample are about 920,000 distinct CDR3 sequences, with 9% to 15% of them counted one time only. The ten largest clones take up roughly 1.6% of the sample.

CDR3 length: 14 amino acids, cysteine to phenylalanine. The CDR3 DNA has 42 bases and is translated from base 1. The germline V gene (reference sequence) provides CDR1 MNHEY and CDR2 SMNVEV. Relative to germline, V is missing 8 bases and J is missing 4 bases, with 3 bases of the junction outside any gene match. All donors were healthy Caucasians. Three pairs of female monozygotic twins, all aged 18 to 29 years, were included in the twin cohort. RNA for TCR libraries was isolated from peripheral blood mononuclear cells. General study outcomes and caveats: Out-of-frame TCR alpha sequences shared between twins showed an excess of low generation-probability sequences compared with coincidental sharing between unrelated individuals. Excess twin sharing in beta out-of-frame sequences was weaker because fewer shared sequences lowered the signal-to-noise ratio. Because the same donors could not be followed over many years, the conclusions relied on cross-sectional statistical analysis. Recombination models systematically underestimated out-of-frame TCR alpha sharing in monozygotic twins but agreed with sharing between unrelated individuals. Fewer insertions were carried by abundant cord blood beta clonotypes, a similar but weaker trend appeared in young adult naive repertoires, and no such trend appeared in memory repertoires. Invariant T cells such as MAIT and iNKT could partly confound zero-insertion analyses, though diverse VJ usage argued against this for most clonotypes.

As concerns this clonotype: The antigen it recognizes is unknown. Per-nucleotide qualities are absent, and no much larger clonotype sits a single base away.

These records were also assigned to another study, of yellow fever vaccine responses in identical twins. As described in the second report: The T cell response to vaccination in identical twins was reported by the authors to appear partly convergent and partly personalized. Focusing on identical twins, the study followed the T cell clones that responded to the vaccine, and did so with precision.

This TCR came from a woman in her late teens or twenties in good health. Recombination linked TRBV27 to TRBJ2-5; the junction holds 14 bases that match TRBD2. The sample was PBMCs. The DNA is TGTGCCAGCGGACTAGCGGGGGGACGAGAGACCCAGTACTTC. This encodes CASGLAGGRETQYF.